These T cell receptor beta chains were read from a single sample in a study of T cell responses to AZD1222 COVID-19 vaccine. Libraries were prepared by immunoSEQ multiplex PCR; TCRdb keeps only in-frame clonotypes and omits some of them. The repertoire holds over 70,000 clones, around 85% seen once, with roughly 20% in the top ten. This material consisted of peripheral blood, taken on day 0 of AZD1222 vaccination. All receptors come from an adult in good health. CDR3s include the opening cysteine and the closing phenylalanine or tryptophan. The D gene is left open where the match is weak. Clone sizes are given selectively: once, few, many, or a class where the clone is expanded.

clone_size d_call j_call v_call cdr3_nt cdr3_aa
NA NA TRBJ1-2 TRBV10-3 TGTGCCATCAGCGTGGCAGGGGTCTCTAACTATGGCTACACCTTC CAISVAGVSNYGYTF
NA TRBD2 TRBJ2-1 TRBV19 TGTGCCAGTAGTATAGAGGCGGGAGTCTACAATGAGCAGTTCTTC CASSIEAGVYNEQFF
NA NA TRBJ1-1 TRBV6-4 TGTGCCAGCAGTGCATCAGGGTTGAACACTGAAGCTTTCTTT CASSASGLNTEAFF
NA NA TRBJ2-1 TRBV27 TGTGCCAGCAGGAAGGGGCACTGGGATGAGCAGTTCTTC CASRKGHWDEQFF
once NA TRBJ2-5 TRBV10-3 TGTGCCATCAGTGCGGGTGGACAGAGACAAGAGACCCAGTACTTC CAISAGGQRQETQYF
NA NA TRBJ1-1 TRBV6-5 TGTGCCAGCAGGGAGGACAGATGGAACACTGAAGCTTTCTTT CASREDRWNTEAFF
NA NA TRBJ1-2 TRBV5-4 TGTGCCAGCAGCTTGGAGGCCAAGACAGTACGTGGCTACACCTTC CASSLEAKTVRGYTF
once NA TRBJ1-1 TRBV9 TGTGCCAGCAGCCCTCCCAGGGGCACTGAAGCTTTCTTT CASSPPRGTEAFF
NA NA TRBJ1-1 TRBV14 TGTGCCAGCAGCCAAGACACCTTGAACACTGAAGCTTTCTTT CASSQDTLNTEAFF
NA NA TRBJ1-3 TRBV29-1 TGCAGCGTTGGGGACTCTGGAAACACCATATATTTT CSVGDSGNTIYF
NA NA TRBJ1-2 TRBV24-1 TGTGCCACCAGTGATATACAGGGAGGCTACACCTTC CATSDIQGGYTF
NA NA TRBJ1-1 TRBV6-5 TGTGCCAGCAGTAGGACAAAAATGAACACTGAAGCTTTCTTT CASSRTKMNTEAFF
once NA TRBJ2-7 TRBV12-3/TRBV12-4 TGTGCCAGCAGTTGGACACTCTACGAGCAGTACTTC CASSWTLYEQYF
few TRBD1 TRBJ2-5 TRBV4-1 TGCGCCAGCAGGTCCTTGACAGGGGGCGGAGAGACCCAGTACTTC CASRSLTGGGETQYF
NA NA TRBJ1-6 TRBV19 TGTGCCAGTAGTATAGGGGGGCGTAATTCACCCCTCCACTTT CASSIGGRNSPLHF
once NA TRBJ1-2 TRBV30 TGTGCCTGGGGCGGACAGCATAACTATGGCTACACCTTC CAWGGQHNYGYTF
once NA TRBJ1-3 TRBV6-1 TGTGCCAGCAGTGACGGGGCATCTGGAAACACCATATATTTT CASSDGASGNTIYF
NA TRBD2 TRBJ2-3 TRBV6-5 TGTGCCAGCAGCCAGCGGGATAGGTCAGATACGCAGTATTTT CASSQRDRSDTQYF
NA NA TRBJ1-2 TRBV6-6 TGTGCCAGCAGTTACGGGGGCTACACCTTC CASSYGGYTF
NA NA TRBJ1-2 TRBV6-5 TGTGCCAGCTTGACCGTTAACTATGGCTACACCTTC CASLTVNYGYTF
few TRBD1 TRBJ1-6 TRBV15 TGTGCCACCAGCAGATCCACAGGGGGGGATTCACCCCTCCACTTT CATSRSTGGDSPLHF
NA NA TRBJ1-1 TRBV10-2 TGCGCCAGCAAAAGTGGGGTGACTTACACTGAAGCTTTCTTT CASKSGVTYTEAFF
NA NA TRBJ1-2 TRBV6-5 TGTGCCAGTACCGGGCTGATCACGGGCTATGGCTACACCTTC CASTGLITGYGYTF
NA NA TRBJ1-2 TRBV15 TGTGCCACCAGCAGAGATTGGGGGGCTAAGGGCTACACCTTC CATSRDWGAKGYTF
NA NA TRBJ1-3 TRBV10-3 TGTGCCATCAGTGAGGGAGGGGCTGGAAACACCATATATTTT CAISEGGAGNTIYF
once NA TRBJ1-1 TRBV7-9 TGTGCCAGCACCGATTCCAGGGAAGGGAGCACTGAAGCTTTCTTT CASTDSREGSTEAFF
NA TRBD2 TRBJ2-1 TRBV19 TGTGCCAGTAGTCCGCCGGGACTAGCGGGACACGAGCAGTTCTTC CASSPPGLAGHEQFF
NA TRBD1 TRBJ1-1 TRBV9 TGTGCCGGAATGGAACCGGGACAGGGGGGTAAGGTCGCTGAAGCTTTCTTT CAGMEPGQGGKVAEAFF
NA TRBD1 TRBJ1-1 TRBV7-3 TGTGCCAGCAGCAAGGATCCCGGGACAGGGATGGAAGCTTTCTTT CASSKDPGTGMEAFF
NA NA TRBJ1-4 TRBV4-1 TGCGCCAGCAGCCAATACGGTTACGGTAATGAAAAACTGTTTTTT CASSQYGYGNEKLFF
NA TRBD1 TRBJ2-1 TRBV7-8 TGTGCCAGCAGCCTGGACAGGTGGGTTAACAATGAGCAGTTCTTC CASSLDRWVNNEQFF
NA NA TRBJ1-3 TRBV11-2 TGTGCCAGCAGCCGTATGGGGTCCGGAAACACCATATATTTT CASSRMGSGNTIYF
NA NA TRBJ2-7 TRBV7-3 TGTGCCAGCAGCTATGTTGGGGGAGCCTCCTACGAGCAGTACTTC CASSYVGGASYEQYF
NA NA TRBJ2-3 TRBV5-4 TGTGCCAGCAGCTTGGACCACACAGATACGCAGTATTTT CASSLDHTDTQYF
NA NA TRBJ1-6 TRBV27 TGTGCCAGCAGTTTATCGAAGACTTTGTGGGGGAGCTCCTATAATTCACCCCTCCACTTT CASSLSKTLWGSSYNSPLHF
NA NA TRBJ2-5 TRBV12-3/TRBV12-4 TGTGCCAGCAGTTTTGTTGGGGAGACCCAGTACTTC CASSFVGETQYF
NA TRBD2 TRBJ2-1 TRBV5-6 TGTGCCAGCAGCCTACTGACTAGCGGGGGGTTTTACAATGAGCAGTTCTTC CASSLLTSGGFYNEQFF
NA TRBD1 TRBJ1-5 TRBV6-2/TRBV6-3 TGTGCCAGCAGCCCTACAGGGGGGGCATATAGCAATCAGCCCCAGCATTTT CASSPTGGAYSNQPQHF
NA NA TRBJ2-7 TRBV10-3 TGTGCCATCAGTGAGTTGGGTGTCGATGACGAGCAGTACTTC CAISELGVDDEQYF